This TCR beta chain emerged from a study of healthy donors' naive CD4 and CD8 T cells. Starting from about 0.55 ug of total RNA, TCR libraries were made with linear amplification. TCRdb re-called the reads through MiXCR, storing one row per CDR3 protein. This sample yields roughly 200,000 distinct CDR3 sequences, of which nearly 75% are seen a single time; 2% to 2.5% belongs to the top ten. Germline V CDR1 and CDR2: MNHNY, SVGAGI (reference sequence). With 5 bases removed from V and 1 base from J, the gap between germline ends came to 10 bases. This CDR3 contains 14 residues. Sequencing was carried out using naive CD4+ and CD8+ T cells sorted from blood, pooled from several donors. The V and J genes are TRBV6-6 and TRBJ2-3; D remains unclear. The sequence was obtained from a pool of human donors in good health; the sample pools cells from several healthy donors. CDR3 loop: CASSMIGGTDTQYF. In nucleotides, the CDR3 is TGTGCCAGCAGTATGATCGGTGGCACAGATACGCAGTATTTT.